This entry lists 27 T cell receptor beta chains sequenced from one sample in a study of CD8 T cells in Susac syndrome. RNA in amounts of roughly 0.5 to 1 ug was reverse transcribed with random hexamers. TCRdb ran MiXCR on the immunoSEQ multiplex PCR reads and lists one entry per CDR3 protein. The sample consists of roughly 190,000 distinct CDR3 sequences, approximately 93% of them appearing once. The sample was CD4+ T cells from PBMCs. These receptor sequences come from a human donor in good health.

The chain uses TRBV7-2 and TRBJ2-5; 14 bases line up with TRBD2. V shed 5 bases and J 3 bases; nucleotides not matched to a gene: 5. CDR1 SGHTA and CDR2 FQGNSA come from the germline V gene. The CDR3 runs to 16 residues. The CDR3 region has the DNA TGTGCCAGCAGCACGGGACTAGCGGGGGCGAAAGAGACCCAGTACTTC. Its protein product is CASSTGLAGAKETQYF.

The chain uses TRBV2 and TRBJ2-2; 7 bases agree with TRBD1. The CDR3 consists of 15 residues. In germline, CDR1 is SNHLY, CDR2 FYNNEI. The V and J ends lost 4 bases and 6 bases, in that order; junction bases with no gene match: 8. The CDR3 region is CASSGQGGTSGELFF. In nucleotides, the CDR3 is TGTGCCAGCAGTGGACAGGGTGGAACTTCCGGGGAGCTGTTTTTT.

In its sample, this clonotype was seen once. The V and J genes are TRBV6-5 and TRBJ1-5; 8 bases agree with TRBD1. The V gene end was trimmed by 6 bases and the J gene end by 9 bases; junction bases not matched to a gene: 13. The CDR3 has 15 residues. Looked up from germline, CDR1 is MNHEY and CDR2 is SVGAGI. This CDR3 reads CASSRGTGQRRPQHF. The CDR3 bases are TGTGCCAGCAGCCGCGGGACAGGCCAGCGTAGGCCCCAGCATTTT.

The chain joins TRBV7-9 to TRBJ2-1; D may be TRBD2 (6 bases). This CDR3 comprises 16 residues. Trimming pared 5 bases from V and 3 bases from J, leaving 17 bases between. CDR1 is SEHNR, CDR2 FQNEAQ, per germline (reference sequence). CDR3 region: CASSPTGRGGYNEQFF. CDR3 bases: TGTGCCAGCAGCCCCACGGGGCGGGGCGGCTACAATGAGCAGTTCTTC.

This clonotype occurred a few times. The V gene is TRBV28, the J gene TRBJ1-1; tentatively, D is TRBD1 (5 bases). Germline CDR1 and CDR2: MDHEN and SYDVKM. Trimming pared 3 bases from V and 7 bases from J, leaving 9 bases between. The CDR3 sequence is 12 residues long. For the CDR3, the DNA is TGTGCCAGCAGTTTGGGGCGAGGTGAAGCTTTCTTT. It specifies CASSLGRGEAFF. The full variable domain, in which reference TRBV28 and TRBJ1-1 provide the parts outside the CDR3, is DVKVTQSSRYLVKRTGEKVFLECVQDMDHENMFWYRQDPGLGLRLIYFSYDVKMKEKGDIPEGYSVSREKKERFSLILESASTNQTSMYLCASSLGRGEAFFGQGTRLTVV.

This chain joins TRBV30 and TRBJ1-5, with a weak D call TRBD1 (6 bases). Trimming took off 1 base at V and 2 bases at J, with 6 bases between the two ends. There are 13 residues in the CDR3. From germline, CDR1 is GTSNPN and CDR2 SVGIG (reference sequence). The CDR3 region has the DNA TGTGCCTGGAGTGGGACAGGCAATCAGCCCCAGCATTTT. Encoded protein: CAWSGTGNQPQHF.

V and J are TRBV5-4 and TRBJ1-2; 7 nucleotides align to TRBD1. The CDR3 contains 16 residues. The germline V gene encodes CDR1 SGHNT and CDR2 YYREEE (reference sequence). V gave up 4 bases and J gave up 0 bases; unmatched junction bases: 9. The CDR3 coding sequence is TGTGCCAGCAGCCTTAAAGTGGGGACAGCTAACTATGGCTACACCTTC. Residues: CASSLKVGTANYGYTF.

The rearrangement uses TRBV6-2 or TRBV6-3 and TRBJ2-4, with 9 bases matching TRBD2. There are 13 residues in the CDR3. V dropped 4 bases and J dropped 7; count of bases not matched to a gene: 2. Germline-derived CDR1 and CDR2 are MNHEY and SVGEGT. The CDR3 is CASSSRGGNIQYF. The CDR3 bases are TGTGCCAGCAGTTCGCGGGGGGGGAACATTCAGTACTTC.

The CDR3 DNA is TGTGCCAGCAGCCCCTCGACCGATCCCTACGAGCAGTACTTC. Translation: CASSPSTDPYEQYF. The chain recombines TRBV9 with TRBJ2-7; D uncertain. CDR3 size: 14 residues. Germline CDR1 reads SGDLS; CDR2 reads YYNGEE. Trimming took off 4 bases at V and 2 bases at J, with 13 bases between the two ends.

V usage is TRBV7-2 and J usage is TRBJ2-5; D may correspond to TRBD1 or TRBD2 (5 bases each). The CDR3 length is 15 residues. Germline-derived CDR1 and CDR2 are SGHTA and FQGNSA. Between the trimmed V and J ends, which lost 5 bases and 4 bases, there was a span of 17 bases. The CDR3 region has the DNA TGTGCCAGCAGCCGGACCGGGACCGAGGGAGAGACCCAGTACTTC. Protein product: CASSRTGTEGETQYF.

The chain has TRBV20-1 and TRBJ2-5; the D is unclear. CDR1 and CDR2 (germline): DFQATT, SNEGSKA (reference sequence). The V gene lost 5 bases and the J gene lost 5 bases, with 18 bases spanning the gap. The CDR3 extends over 14 amino acids. The CDR3 coding sequence is TGCAGTGCTCACAACGGGTTACGCGTCGAGACCCAGTACTTC. Its translation is CSAHNGLRVETQYF.

This clonotype was observed a single time. The chain employs TRBV6-5 and TRBJ2-2; D gene ambiguous. The CDR3 is 18 residues long. Germline V CDR1 and CDR2: MNHEY, SVGAGI. The ends were cut back, 3 bases at V and 6 bases at J, with 23 bases in the middle. For the CDR3, the DNA is TGTGCCAGCAGTTATCGGGTCCCCGTCCCTTCCCTCCCCGGGGAGCTGTTTTTT. Its protein is CASSYRVPVPSLPGELFF.

The rearrangement uses TRBV7-2 and TRBJ1-5, with 9 bases fitting TRBD1. The CDR3 extends over 14 amino acids. Germline assignment: CDR1 SGHTA and CDR2 FQGNSA. V lost 5 bases to trimming and J lost 5 bases; unmatched junction nucleotides: 4. CDR3 loop: CASSRRTGDQPQHF. The CDR3 nucleotides read TGTGCCAGCAGCCGGAGGACAGGGGATCAGCCCCAGCATTTT. Variable domain in full (rest from reference TRBV7-2 and TRBJ1-5): GAGVSQSPSNKVTEKGKDVELRCDPISGHTALYWYRQSLGQGLEFLIYFQGNSAPDKSGLPSDRFSAERTGGSVSTLTIQRTQQEDSAVYLCASSRRTGDQPQHFGDGTRLSIL.

V and J are TRBV4-3 and TRBJ1-5; D perhaps matches TRBD1 (5 bases). The CDR3 runs 16 residues. CDR1 is LGHNA and CDR2 is YSLEER in the germline V gene. The V gene lost 0 bases and the J gene lost 0 bases, with 9 bases spanning the gap. The CDR3 here is CASSQEPDISNQPQHF. Written as DNA, the CDR3 is TGCGCCAGCAGCCAAGAGCCGGACATTAGCAATCAGCCCCAGCATTTT.

The V and J genes are TRBV27 and TRBJ2-2, with TRBD2 matching 11 bases. CDR1 MNHEY and CDR2 SMNVEV come from the germline V gene (reference sequence). This CDR3 contains 19 residues. The trim removed 6 bases at V and 3 bases at J, leaving 15 bases unmatched. CDR3 amino acids: CASSQLFLAGGRDTGELFF. The CDR3 DNA reads TGTGCCAGCAGCCAACTATTTCTAGCGGGGGGTAGAGACACCGGGGAGCTGTTTTTT.

The V and J genes are TRBV7-2 and TRBJ1-1, with D maybe TRBD1 (5 bases). The CDR3 totals 14 residues. In germline, CDR1 is SGHTA, CDR2 FQGNSA. V lost 0 bases to trimming and J lost 2 bases, with 7 bases between them. For the CDR3, the DNA is TGTGCCAGCAGCTTAGCTACAGGCAACACTGAAGCTTTCTTT. This translates into CASSLATGNTEAFF.

This chain links TRBV7-9 with TRBJ2-3; 15 bases match TRBD2. In germline, CDR1 is SEHNR, CDR2 FQNEAQ (reference sequence). V shed 5 bases and J 4 bases; nucleotides not matched to a gene: 4. This CDR3 has 16 residues. CDR3 nucleotide sequence: TGTGCCAGCAGCCAAGGGACTAGCGGGGGGTCAGATACGCAGTATTTT. Translation: CASSQGTSGGSDTQYF.

The chain carries TRBV19 and TRBJ1-5, with TRBD1 matching over 8 bases. Trimming took 7 bases from V and 7 from J; bases not matched to a gene: 12. The CDR3 runs 15 residues. The V gene's germline CDR1 is LNHDA and CDR2 SQIVND (reference sequence). The CDR3 loop reads CASIPHQGAGQPQHF. The CDR3 DNA reads TGTGCCAGTATCCCACATCAGGGGGCGGGCCAGCCCCAGCATTTT.

The chain has TRBV20-1 and TRBJ2-1; the D gene is possibly TRBD2 (6 bases). Trimming took 5 bases from V and 3 from J, leaving 14 bases between them. The CDR3 spans 14 residues. Per germline, CDR1 DFQATT and CDR2 SNEGSKA (reference sequence). CDR3 nucleotides: TGCAGTGCTGCTCTCGCGGGGATCTACAATGAGCAGTTCTTC. Amino acids: CSAALAGIYNEQFF.

The CDR3 DNA reads as TGTGCCAGCAGCCAGGGAGTGGGCCGCGGCTACACCTTC. Its translation: CASSQGVGRGYTF. The V call is TRBV14, the J call TRBJ1-2; unclear D gene. V dropped 3 bases and J dropped 8 bases, with 13 bases sitting between them. CDR1 and CDR2 from the germline V gene are SGHDN and FVKESK. This CDR3 is 13 amino acids long.

The chain is built from TRBV19 and TRBJ2-2; possibly TRBD1 for D (6 bases). V was clipped by 6 bases and J by 4 bases, with 12 bases between them. The CDR3 loop spans 14 amino acids. Germline V gives CDR1 LNHDA, CDR2 SQIVND (reference sequence). The CDR3: CASRRTGSTGELFF. CDR3 coding DNA: TGTGCCAGTAGGCGAACAGGGTCCACCGGGGAGCTGTTTTTT.

This clonotype was found once. Here the CDR3 reads CAWNRGEFTLHF. CDR3 bases: TGTGCCTGGAACAGGGGGGAATTCACCCTCCACTTT. The chain links TRBV30 to TRBJ1-6, with 8 bases lining up with TRBD1. V was clipped by 4 bases and J by 14 bases; unmatched bases: 7. CDR1 and CDR2 from the germline V gene are GTSNPN and SVGIG (reference sequence). The CDR3 sequence is 12 residues long.

V and J are TRBV19 and TRBJ2-3; D perhaps matches TRBD1 (6 bases). The CDR3 has 13 residues. Germline CDR1 reads LNHDA; CDR2 reads SQIVND (reference sequence). Trimming shortened V by 9 bases and J by 5 bases, and 15 bases separated the two germline ends. The CDR3 DNA is TGTGCCAGCCGTATCCAGGGGATAGATACGCAGTATTTT. Amino acids: CASRIQGIDTQYF.

The chain recombines TRBV29-1 with TRBJ2-1, with D maybe TRBD2 (7 bases). V was shortened by 0 bases and J by 4 bases, with 16 bases between the two germline ends. Germline assignment: CDR1 SQVTM and CDR2 ANQGSEA. The CDR3 spans 16 residues. CDR3 in amino acids: CSVEDLDSGVYNEQFF. In DNA, the CDR3 is TGCAGCGTTGAAGACCTGGACAGCGGGGTGTACAATGAGCAGTTCTTC.

V is TRBV9 and J is TRBJ1-6, with D possibly matching TRBD1 (6 bases). V was clipped by 4 bases and J by 10 bases, with 15 bases between them. The V gene's germline CDR1 is SGDLS and CDR2 YYNGEE. The CDR3 totals 14 residues. The CDR3 spells CASSRVGARSPLHF. As DNA, the CDR3 is TGTGCCAGCAGCAGGGTGGGGGCTCGATCACCCCTCCACTTT.

The rearrangement uses TRBV6-5 and TRBJ2-6, with D hard to call. V gave up 0 bases and J gave up 0 bases, with 9 bases separating them. The CDR3 spans 17 residues. Germline CDR1 MNHEY, CDR2 SVGAGI. CDR3 nucleotide sequence: TGTGCCAGCAGTTACTCGATTATCGGCTCTGGGGCCAACGTCCTGACTTTC. It translates to CASSYSIIGSGANVLTF.

The V gene is TRBV28, the J gene TRBJ1-5; TRBD1 is a possible D gene (5 bases). The CDR3 covers 15 residues. CDR1 and CDR2 (germline): MDHEN, SYDVKM. Trimming left V 5 bases short and J 7 bases short, with 18 bases between. In DNA form, the CDR3 reads TGTGCCAGCAGTCCCCTCGGAGGGACTGGGCAGCCCCAGCATTTT. Its protein is CASSPLGGTGQPQHF. The full variable domain, with the rest looked up from reference TRBV28 and TRBJ1-5, is DVKVTQSSRYLVKRTGEKVFLECVQDMDHENMFWYRQDPGLGLRLIYFSYDVKMKEKGDIPEGYSVSREKKERFSLILESASTNQTSMYLCASSPLGGTGQPQHFGDGTRLSIL.